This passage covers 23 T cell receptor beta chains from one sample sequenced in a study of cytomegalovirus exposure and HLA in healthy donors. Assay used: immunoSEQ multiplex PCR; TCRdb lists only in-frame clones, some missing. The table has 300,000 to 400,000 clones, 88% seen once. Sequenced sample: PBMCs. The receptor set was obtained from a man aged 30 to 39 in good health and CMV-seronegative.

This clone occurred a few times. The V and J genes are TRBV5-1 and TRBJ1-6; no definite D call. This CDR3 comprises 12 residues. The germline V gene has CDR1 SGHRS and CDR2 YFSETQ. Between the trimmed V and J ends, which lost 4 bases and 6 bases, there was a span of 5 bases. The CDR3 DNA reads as TGCGCCAGCAGCGCAGGTAATTCACCCCTCCACTTT. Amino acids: CASSAGNSPLHF.

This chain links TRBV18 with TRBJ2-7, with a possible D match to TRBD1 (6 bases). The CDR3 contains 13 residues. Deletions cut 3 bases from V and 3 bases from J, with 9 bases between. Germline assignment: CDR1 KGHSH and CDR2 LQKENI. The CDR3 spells CASSPGTHYEQYF. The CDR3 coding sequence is TGTGCCAGCTCACCTGGGACACACTACGAGCAGTACTTC.

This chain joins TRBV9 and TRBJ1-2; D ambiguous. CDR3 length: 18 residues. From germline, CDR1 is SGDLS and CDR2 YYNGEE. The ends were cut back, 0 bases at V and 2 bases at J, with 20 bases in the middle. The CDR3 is CASSVADAATSFNYGYTF. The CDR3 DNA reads TGTGCCAGCAGCGTAGCCGATGCCGCGACAAGCTTCAACTATGGCTACACCTTC.

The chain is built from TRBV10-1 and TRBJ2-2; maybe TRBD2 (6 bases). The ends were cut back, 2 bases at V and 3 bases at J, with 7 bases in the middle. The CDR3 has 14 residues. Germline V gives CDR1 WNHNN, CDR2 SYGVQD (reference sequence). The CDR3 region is CASSEGRHTGELFF. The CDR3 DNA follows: TGCGCCAGCAGTGAGGGGAGGCACACCGGGGAGCTGTTTTTT.

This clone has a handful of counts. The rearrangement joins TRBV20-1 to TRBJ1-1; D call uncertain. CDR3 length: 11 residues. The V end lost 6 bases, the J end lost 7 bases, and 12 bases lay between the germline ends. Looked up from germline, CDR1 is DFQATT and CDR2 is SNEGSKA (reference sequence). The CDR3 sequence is CSAGFGGEAFF. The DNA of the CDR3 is TGCAGTGCCGGTTTCGGCGGTGAAGCTTTCTTT.

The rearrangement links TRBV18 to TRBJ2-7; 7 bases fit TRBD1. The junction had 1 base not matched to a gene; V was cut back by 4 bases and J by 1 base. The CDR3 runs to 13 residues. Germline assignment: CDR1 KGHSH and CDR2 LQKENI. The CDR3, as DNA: TGTGCCAGCTCACAGGGACAGTCCTACGAGCAGTACTTC. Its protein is CASSQGQSYEQYF.

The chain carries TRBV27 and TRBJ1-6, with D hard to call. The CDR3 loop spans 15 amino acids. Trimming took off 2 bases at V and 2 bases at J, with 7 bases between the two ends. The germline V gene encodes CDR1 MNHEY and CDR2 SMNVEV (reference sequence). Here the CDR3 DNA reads TGTGCCAGCAGTTTACTGTTTCCCTATAATTCACCCCTCCACTTT. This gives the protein CASSLLFPYNSPLHF.

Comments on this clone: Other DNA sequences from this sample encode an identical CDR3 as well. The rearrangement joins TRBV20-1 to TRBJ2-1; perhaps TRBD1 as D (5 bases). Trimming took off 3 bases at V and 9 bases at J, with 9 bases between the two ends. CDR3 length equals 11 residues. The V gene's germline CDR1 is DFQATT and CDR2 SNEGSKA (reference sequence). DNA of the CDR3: TGCAGTGCTAGTAGGGGCGGTGAGCAGTTCTTC. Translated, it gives CSASRGGEQFF.

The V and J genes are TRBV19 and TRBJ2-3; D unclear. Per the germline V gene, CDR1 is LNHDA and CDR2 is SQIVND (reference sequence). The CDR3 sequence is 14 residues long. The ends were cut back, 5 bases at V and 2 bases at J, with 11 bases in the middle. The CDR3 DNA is TGTGCCAGTAGTCCTCTTCTGGCCACAGATACGCAGTATTTT. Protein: CASSPLLATDTQYF.

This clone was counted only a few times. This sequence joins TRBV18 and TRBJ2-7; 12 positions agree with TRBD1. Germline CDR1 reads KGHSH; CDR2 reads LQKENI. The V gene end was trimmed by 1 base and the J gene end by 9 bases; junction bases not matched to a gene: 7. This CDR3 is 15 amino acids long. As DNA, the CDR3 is TGTGCCAGCTCACCACTAGGGACAGGGGGCAATGGGCAGTACTTC. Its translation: CASSPLGTGGNGQYF.

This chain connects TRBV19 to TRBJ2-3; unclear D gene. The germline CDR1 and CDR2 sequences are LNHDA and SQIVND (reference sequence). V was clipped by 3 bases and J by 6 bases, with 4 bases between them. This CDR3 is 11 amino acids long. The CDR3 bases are TGTGCCAGTAGTATTCGTGATACGCAGTATTTT. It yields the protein CASSIRDTQYF.

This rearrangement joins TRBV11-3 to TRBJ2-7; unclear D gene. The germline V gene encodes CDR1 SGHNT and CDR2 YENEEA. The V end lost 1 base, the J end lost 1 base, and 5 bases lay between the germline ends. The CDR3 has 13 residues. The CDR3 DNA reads TGTGCCAGCAGCTTAGGGCCGTCCTACGAGCAGTACTTC. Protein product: CASSLGPSYEQYF. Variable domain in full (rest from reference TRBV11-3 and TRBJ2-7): EAGVVQSPRYKIIEKKQPVAFWCNPISGHNTLYWYLQNLGQGPELLIRYENEEAVDDSQLPKDRFSAERLKGVDSTLKIQPAELGDSAVYLCASSLGPSYEQYFGPGTRLTVT.

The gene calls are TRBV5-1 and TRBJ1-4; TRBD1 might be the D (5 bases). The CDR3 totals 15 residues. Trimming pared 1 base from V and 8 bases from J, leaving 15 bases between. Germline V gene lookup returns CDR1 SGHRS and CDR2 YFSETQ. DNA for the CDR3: TGCGCCAGCAGCTTGATAGGGGTCGGTGGCGAAAAACTGTTTTTT. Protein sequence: CASSLIGVGGEKLFF.

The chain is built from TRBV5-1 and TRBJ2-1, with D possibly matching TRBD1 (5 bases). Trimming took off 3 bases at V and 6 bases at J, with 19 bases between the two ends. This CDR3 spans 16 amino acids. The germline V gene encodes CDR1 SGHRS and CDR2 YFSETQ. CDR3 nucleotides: TGCGCCAGCAGCTCCCGCACGCTATCGACAGCCAATGAGCAGTTCTTC. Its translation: CASSSRTLSTANEQFF. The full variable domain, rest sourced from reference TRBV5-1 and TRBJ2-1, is KAGVTQTPRYLIKTRGQQVTLSCSPISGHRSVSWYQQTPGQGLQFLFEYFSETQRNKGNFPGRFSGRQFSNSRSEMNVSTLELGDSALYLCASSSRTLSTANEQFFGPGTRLTVL.

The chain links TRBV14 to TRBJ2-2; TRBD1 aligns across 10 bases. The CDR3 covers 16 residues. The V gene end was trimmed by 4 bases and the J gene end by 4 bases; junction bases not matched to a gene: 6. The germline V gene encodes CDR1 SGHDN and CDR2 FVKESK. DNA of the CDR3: TGTGCCAGCAGCCCCCGACAGGGGGCGGTCACCGGGGAGCTGTTTTTT. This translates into CASSPRQGAVTGELFF.

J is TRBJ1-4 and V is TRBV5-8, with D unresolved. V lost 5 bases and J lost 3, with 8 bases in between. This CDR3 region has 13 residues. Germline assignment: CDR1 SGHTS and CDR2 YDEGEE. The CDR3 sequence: CASSSGPNEKLFF. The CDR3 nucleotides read TGTGCCAGCAGTTCAGGCCCTAATGAAAAACTGTTTTTT.

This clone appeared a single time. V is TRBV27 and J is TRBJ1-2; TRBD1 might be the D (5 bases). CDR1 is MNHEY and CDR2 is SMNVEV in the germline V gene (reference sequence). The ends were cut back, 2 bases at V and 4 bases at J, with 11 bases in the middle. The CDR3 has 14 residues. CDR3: CASSLIAGSYGYTF. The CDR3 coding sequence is TGTGCCAGCAGTTTAATCGCAGGGTCCTATGGCTACACCTTC.

The CDR3 region has the DNA TGTGCCAGTAGTAGGGGGGGCTATCAAATGAACACTGAAGCTTTCTTT. Its protein is CASSRGGYQMNTEAFF. This chain joins TRBV19 and TRBJ1-1; D possibly corresponds to TRBD1 (6 bases). V lost 4 bases and J 0 bases, leaving 15 bases between the germline ends. This CDR3 region has 16 residues. The germline V gene has CDR1 LNHDA and CDR2 SQIVND (reference sequence).

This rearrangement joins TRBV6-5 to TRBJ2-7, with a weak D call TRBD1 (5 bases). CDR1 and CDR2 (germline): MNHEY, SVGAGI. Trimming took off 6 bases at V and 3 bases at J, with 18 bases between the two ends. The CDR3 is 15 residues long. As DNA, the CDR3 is TGTGCCAGCAGGCGACAGTCTTCGAAGATCTACGAGCAGTACTTC. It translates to CASRRQSSKIYEQYF.

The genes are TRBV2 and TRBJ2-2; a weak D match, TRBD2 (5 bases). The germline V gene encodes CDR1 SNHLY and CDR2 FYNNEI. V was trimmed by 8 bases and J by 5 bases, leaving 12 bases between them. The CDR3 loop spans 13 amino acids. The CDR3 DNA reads TGTGCCAGCCGGCTAGCAGGAACCGGGGAGCTGTTTTTT. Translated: CASRLAGTGELFF.

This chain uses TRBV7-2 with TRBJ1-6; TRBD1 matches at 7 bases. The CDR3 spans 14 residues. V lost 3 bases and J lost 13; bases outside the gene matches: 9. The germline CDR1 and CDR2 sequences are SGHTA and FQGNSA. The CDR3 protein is CASSFGTDPGPLHF. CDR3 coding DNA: TGTGCCAGCAGCTTCGGGACAGACCCAGGCCCCCTCCACTTT.

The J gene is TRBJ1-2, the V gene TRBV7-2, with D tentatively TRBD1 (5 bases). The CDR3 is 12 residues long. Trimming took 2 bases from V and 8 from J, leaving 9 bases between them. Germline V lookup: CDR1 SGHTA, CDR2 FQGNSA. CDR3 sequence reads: CASSLRRGGYTF. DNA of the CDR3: TGTGCCAGCAGCTTAAGGAGGGGAGGCTACACCTTC.

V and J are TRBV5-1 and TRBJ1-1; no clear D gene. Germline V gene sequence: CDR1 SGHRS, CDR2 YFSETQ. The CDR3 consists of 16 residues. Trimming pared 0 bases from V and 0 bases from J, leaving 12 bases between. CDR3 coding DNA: TGCGCCAGCAGCTTGGCCTGGGCAGGCCTGAACACTGAAGCTTTCTTT. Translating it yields CASSLAWAGLNTEAFF.